The sequence of this TCR beta chain was determined in a study of T cell changes during pregnancy in multiple sclerosis. This clone has just one count. There are 15 residues in the CDR3. Germline CDR1 is MNHEY and CDR2 is SMNVEV (reference sequence). The ends lost 7 bases at V and 2 bases at J; junction bases unmatched: 6. The method was immunoSEQ multiplex PCR; TCRdb's version includes in-frame clones alone and lacks a portion of them. The table lists about 32,000 clones, 89% of them singletons, with over 9.5% in the top ten. J is TRBJ2-1 and V is TRBV27, with 9 bases fitting TRBD1. This TCR was sampled from a female donor with multiple sclerosis, enrolled in a pregnancy study. The sequenced sample was CD8+ T cells from peripheral blood mononuclear cells, obtained in the second trimester of pregnancy. The chain's CDR3 is CASNEGQGPYNEQFF. The CDR3 bases are TGTGCCAGCAACGAGGGACAGGGTCCCTACAATGAGCAGTTCTTC.